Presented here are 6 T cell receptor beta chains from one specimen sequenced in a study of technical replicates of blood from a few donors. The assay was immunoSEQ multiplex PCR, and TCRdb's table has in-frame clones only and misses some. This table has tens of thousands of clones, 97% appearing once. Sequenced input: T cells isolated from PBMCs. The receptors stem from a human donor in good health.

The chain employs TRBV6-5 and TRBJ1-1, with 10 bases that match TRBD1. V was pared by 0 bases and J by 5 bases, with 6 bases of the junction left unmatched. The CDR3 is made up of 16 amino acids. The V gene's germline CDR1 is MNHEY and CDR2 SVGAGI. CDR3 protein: CASSYSRTGGGTEAFF. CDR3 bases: TGTGCCAGCAGTTACTCCCGGACAGGGGGGGGGACTGAAGCTTTCTTT.

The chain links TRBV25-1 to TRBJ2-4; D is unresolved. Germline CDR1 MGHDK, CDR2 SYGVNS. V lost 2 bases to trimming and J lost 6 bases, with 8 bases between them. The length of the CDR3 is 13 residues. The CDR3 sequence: CASSENELNIQYF. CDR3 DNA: TGTGCCAGCAGTGAAAACGAGCTAAACATTCAGTACTTC. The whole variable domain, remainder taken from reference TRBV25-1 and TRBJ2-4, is EADIYQTPRYLVIGTGKKITLECSQTMGHDKMYWYQQDPGMELHLIHYSYGVNSTEKGDLSSESTVSRIRTEHFPLTLESARPSHTSQYLCASSENELNIQYFGAGTRLSVL.

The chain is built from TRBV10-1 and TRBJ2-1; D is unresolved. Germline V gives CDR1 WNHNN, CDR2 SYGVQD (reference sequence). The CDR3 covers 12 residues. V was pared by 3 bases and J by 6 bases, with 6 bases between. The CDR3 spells CASSDHPNEQFF. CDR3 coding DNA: TGCGCCAGCAGTGACCATCCCAATGAGCAGTTCTTC.

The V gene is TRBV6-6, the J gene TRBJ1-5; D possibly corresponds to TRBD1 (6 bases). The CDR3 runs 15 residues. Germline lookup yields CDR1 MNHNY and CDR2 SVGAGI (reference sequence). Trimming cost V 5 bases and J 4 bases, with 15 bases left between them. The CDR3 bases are TGTGCCAGCAGTAAACAGGGTTTCCCTAATCAGCCCCAGCATTTT. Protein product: CASSKQGFPNQPQHF.

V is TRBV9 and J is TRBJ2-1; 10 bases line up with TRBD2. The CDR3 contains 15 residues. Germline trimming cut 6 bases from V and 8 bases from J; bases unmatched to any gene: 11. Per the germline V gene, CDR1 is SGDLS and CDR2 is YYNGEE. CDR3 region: CASTPIAGGRDEQFF. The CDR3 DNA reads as TGTGCCAGCACCCCTATAGCGGGAGGACGGGATGAGCAGTTCTTC. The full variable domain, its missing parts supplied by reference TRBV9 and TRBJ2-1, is DSGVTQTPKHLITATGQRVTLRCSPRSGDLSVYWYQQSLDQGLQFLIQYYNGEERAKGNILERFSAQQFPDLHSELNLSSLELGDSALYFCASTPIAGGRDEQFFGPGTRLTVL.

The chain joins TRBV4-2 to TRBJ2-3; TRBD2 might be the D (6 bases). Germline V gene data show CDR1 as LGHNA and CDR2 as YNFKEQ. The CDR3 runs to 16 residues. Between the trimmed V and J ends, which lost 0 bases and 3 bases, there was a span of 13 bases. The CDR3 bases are TGTGCCAGCAGCCAAGAAAGGGACTCAAAAACAGATACGCAGTATTTT. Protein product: CASSQERDSKTDTQYF.